Sequencing of this T cell receptor (beta chain) was carried out in a study of monozygotic twins with inflammatory bowel disease. Whole-study results and caveats: Lower sharing of clonotypes with other individuals was seen in IBD patients than in healthy twins. This was most marked in patients showing signs of disease activity. No discrimination was achieved between different T cell subtypes. The authors found no support for a single strong IBD-associated signal or clonotype.

Notes on this clonotype: Its antigen is still unknown.

TCRdb reanalyzed the 5' RACE reads, giving one entry per CDR3 protein sequence and no DNA. This listing includes some 170,000 distinct CDR3 sequences. The CDR3 totals 15 residues. The V gene's germline CDR1 is LNHNV and CDR2 YYDKDF (reference sequence). The chain has TRBV15 and TRBJ2-2. This sequence originates from a human donor with ulcerative colitis or Crohn's disease, or a healthy co-twin of an affected twin (not recorded which). Specimen: blood. The chain's CDR3 is CATSSRRPFTGELFF.